The following is a TCR beta chain sequence with its context. The antigen remains undetermined. CDR3 length: 15 amino acids. Germline CDR1 is MDHEN and CDR2 is SYDVKM. V was pared by 4 bases and J by 0 bases, with 10 bases between. Produced via immunoSEQ multiplex PCR; TCRdb's table is partial and in-frame only. The repertoire holds 90,000 or so clones, with around 90% as singletons. The sample belongs to a study of T cell responses to AZD1222 COVID-19 vaccine. Study-level information: Second-dose recipients at about 4 or about 12 weeks were treated as one pooled group. The study's findings and limits: Donors were chiefly white British, with a greater number of females, and clonal diversity was perhaps underestimated.

The sequence derives from an adult in good health. The chain employs TRBV28 and TRBJ1-3; D ambiguous. The sequencing used peripheral blood, collected on day 0 of AZD1222 vaccination. This CDR3 reads CASSSRPSSGNTIYF. The CDR3 bases are TGTGCCAGCAGTTCAAGGCCGAGCTCTGGAAACACCATATATTTT.